The 5 T cell receptor beta chains below all came from one sample that was sequenced in a study of T-cell memory formation after mild COVID-19. TCRdb itself ran the 5' RACE reads through MiXCR, one entry per CDR3 protein. The sample comprises around 90,000 distinct CDR3 sequences, about 15% of which are singletons, and roughly two fifths rests with the top ten. Material for sequencing was PBMCs or a T cell subset sorted from them (not recorded which). The receptors originated from a man in his late teens or twenties who had mild COVID-19 (a few samples of this study predate the infection). Cell type and time point are not known.

V usage is TRBV28 and J usage is TRBJ2-7; maybe TRBD1 (5 bases). Germline CDR1 is MDHEN and CDR2 is SYDVKM. This CDR3 comprises 14 residues. V lost 4 bases and J lost 0, with 10 bases in between. CDR3 bases: TGTGCCAGCAGTTCTCGACAGCGCTCCTACGAGCAGTACGTC. This sequence encodes CASSSRQRSYEQYV.

The table lists this clonotype with a few counts. The genes are TRBV4-3 and TRBJ2-1; D ambiguous. The CDR3 is 14 amino acids. CDR1 is LGHNA, CDR2 YSLEER, per germline. Trimming removed 0 bases from V and 10 bases from J, with 13 bases in between. CDR3: CASSQDGVGYEQFF. CDR3 nucleotides: TGCGCCAGCAGCCAAGATGGGGTCGGGTACGAGCAGTTCTTC.

This clonotype was detected a few times. The V gene is TRBV10-3, the J gene TRBJ2-3, with 10 bases that match TRBD2. The CDR3 is 17 residues long. The J segment lost 5 bases and the V segment lost 0 bases, leaving 8 bases of the junction unmatched. Germline V gene data show CDR1 as ENHRY and CDR2 as SYGVKD. The CDR3 spells CAISESRIAGGRDTQYF. CDR3 sequence (DNA): TGTGCCATCAGTGAGTCGCGAATAGCGGGGGGCCGAGATACGCAGTATTTT.

This clonotype was seen repeatedly, ten times or more. This rearrangement joins TRBV7-3 to TRBJ2-2, with a weak D call TRBD1 (6 bases). V lost 6 bases to trimming and J lost 3 bases, with 11 bases between them. This CDR3 contains 14 residues. Germline V gene sequence: CDR1 SGHTA, CDR2 FQGTGA. The CDR3 sequence is CASRSQGYTGELFF. For the CDR3, the DNA is TGTGCCAGCAGATCCCAGGGGTACACCGGGGAGCTGTTTTTT. The full variable domain, with the rest looked up from reference TRBV7-3 and TRBJ2-2, is GAGVSQTPSNKVTEKGKYVELRCDPISGHTALYWYRQSLGQGPEFLIYFQGTGAADDSGLPNDRFFAVRPEGSVSTLKIQRTERGDSAVYLCASRSQGYTGELFFGEGSRLTVL.

This rearrangement joins TRBV4-1 to TRBJ1-6, with D perhaps TRBD1 (6 bases). The CDR3 is made up of 15 amino acids. Germline V CDR1 and CDR2: MGHRA, YSYEKL. The V gene lost 4 bases and the J gene lost 10 bases, with 17 bases spanning the gap. The CDR3 DNA follows: TGCGCCAGCAGCCCCCGGGGGCAGGTAGAATCACCCCTCCACTTT. Translated, it gives CASSPRGQVESPLHF.